These 23 T cell receptor beta chains came from one sample sequenced in a study of blood T cell repertoires in COVID-19. Data came from immunoSEQ multiplex PCR; TCRdb stores just in-frame clones and leaves some out. Of roughly 200,000 clones listed, around 91% are singletons. The sample consisted of peripheral blood. The receptors shown here come from a man aged 45-65 years with acute or convalescent COVID-19.

J is TRBJ2-3 and V is TRBV5-1; D perhaps matches TRBD1 (6 bases). This CDR3 is 16 amino acids long. Germline V gene data show CDR1 as SGHRS and CDR2 as YFSETQ. The V end lost 0 bases, the J end lost 2 bases, and 13 bases lay between the germline ends. CDR3 coding DNA: TGCGCCAGCAGCTTGGGGACAGAAATAGACACAGATACGCAGTATTTT. It encodes CASSLGTEIDTDTQYF.

The genes are TRBV28 and TRBJ1-6; D might be TRBD1 (6 bases). The germline V gene encodes CDR1 MDHEN and CDR2 SYDVKM. V lost 7 bases and J 0 bases, leaving 16 bases between the germline ends. This CDR3 has 17 residues. Here the CDR3 DNA reads TGTGCCAGCACTATAGACAGGAGAAGCTCCTATAATTCACCCCTCCACTTT. It specifies CASTIDRRSSYNSPLHF.

This chain joins TRBV2 and TRBJ1-2, with 9 bases aligning to TRBD1. This CDR3 has 16 residues. Germline loops: CDR1 SNHLY, CDR2 FYNNEI. After removal of 0 bases from V and 2 bases from J, the junction contained 4 bases not matched to a gene. CDR3 bases: TGTGCCAGCAGTGAAGCGGGGACAGGGATAAACTATGGCTACACCTTC. Amino acids: CASSEAGTGINYGYTF. Filled out from reference TRBV2 and TRBJ1-2, the complete variable domain reads EPEVTQTPSHQVTQMGQEVILRCVPISNHLYFYWYRQILGQKVEFLVSFYNNEISEKSEIFDDQFSVERPDGSNFTLKIRSTKLEDSAMYFCASSEAGTGINYGYTFGSGTRLTVV.

The V gene is TRBV2, the J gene TRBJ1-2; 10 bases align to TRBD1. The ends lost 4 bases at V and 1 base at J; junction bases unmatched: 9. This CDR3 has 17 amino acids. Germline V gene lookup returns CDR1 SNHLY and CDR2 FYNNEI. CDR3 sequence (DNA): TGTGCCAGCAGTGGACCGGGACAGGGGTTGGATAACTATGGCTACACCTTC. Encoded protein: CASSGPGQGLDNYGYTF.

The J gene is TRBJ2-3, the V gene TRBV29-1; 9 bases map to TRBD2. Germline lookup yields CDR1 SQVTM and CDR2 ANQGSEA. The CDR3 covers 13 residues. V trimming: 6 bases; J trimming: 1 base; junction bases outside the gene matches: 2. CDR3 amino acids: CSVIAGGTDTQYF. Here the CDR3 DNA reads TGCAGCGTAATAGCGGGAGGCACAGATACGCAGTATTTT.

The CDR3 spells CASSLAAQYQETQYF. Written as DNA, the CDR3 is TGTGCCAGCAGCTTGGCCGCTCAGTACCAAGAGACCCAGTACTTC. The V call is TRBV5-6, the J call TRBJ2-5; D not resolved. Trimming cost V 0 bases and J 0 bases, with 9 bases left between them. The germline CDR1 and CDR2 sequences are SGHDT and YYEEEE. The CDR3 extends over 15 amino acids.

The rearrangement links TRBV24-1 to TRBJ2-6; 12 bases are a match to TRBD1. CDR1 is KGHDR and CDR2 is SFDVKD in the germline V gene. V gave up 9 bases and J gave up 3 bases; unmatched junction bases: 5. The CDR3 runs 16 residues. In DNA form, the CDR3 reads TGTGCCACCTCCGGGGACAGGGGGCTTGGGGCCAACGTCCTGACTTTC. This gives the protein CATSGDRGLGANVLTF.

The chain couples TRBV28 to TRBJ2-7; TRBD1 agrees at 11 bases. The length of the CDR3 is 13 residues. The junction had 4 bases not matched to a gene; V was cut back by 7 bases and J by 5 bases. From germline, CDR1 is MDHEN and CDR2 SYDVKM. The CDR3 region is CASKDRGLDEQYF. CDR3 in DNA: TGTGCCAGCAAGGACAGGGGGCTCGACGAGCAGTACTTC. The complete variable domain, with remaining parts taken from reference TRBV28 and TRBJ2-7, reads DVKVTQSSRYLVKRTGEKVFLECVQDMDHENMFWYRQDPGLGLRLIYFSYDVKMKEKGDIPEGYSVSREKKERFSLILESASTNQTSMYLCASKDRGLDEQYFGPGTRLTVT.

The chain has TRBV5-1 and TRBJ2-3; 10 bases line up with TRBD1. From germline, CDR1 is SGHRS and CDR2 YFSETQ. CDR3 length equals 15 residues. The ends lost 3 bases at V and 4 bases at J; junction bases unmatched: 5. CDR3 nucleotide sequence: TGCGCCAGCAGCTCGGGACAGGGGATGGCAGATACGCAGTATTTT. It translates to CASSSGQGMADTQYF.

The V call is TRBV10-3, the J call TRBJ2-2; 8 bases match TRBD2. Trimming took 0 bases from V and 3 from J; bases not matched to a gene: 6. The CDR3 contains 17 residues. Per the germline V gene, CDR1 is ENHRY and CDR2 is SYGVKD. The DNA for the CDR3 is TGTGCCATCAGTGAGTCTCGGGTGACTAGCGACACCGGGGAGCTGTTTTTT. This translates into CAISESRVTSDTGELFF.

V is TRBV9 and J is TRBJ1-6; D unclear. The germline gives CDR1 SGDLS, CDR2 YYNGEE. The CDR3 sequence is 13 residues long. V gave up 0 bases and J gave up 7 bases, with 5 bases separating them. CDR3 nucleotides: TGTGCCAGCAGCGTAGAGCGAAATTCACCCCTCCACTTT. Amino acid sequence: CASSVERNSPLHF.

The chain couples TRBV5-1 to TRBJ2-3; D is uncertain. Trimming took off 0 bases at V and 3 bases at J, with 8 bases between the two ends. The germline CDR1 and CDR2 sequences are SGHRS and YFSETQ. This CDR3 has 14 residues. The DNA of the CDR3 is TGCGCCAGCAGCTTGGTGTTAACAACAGATACGCAGTATTTT. This translates into CASSLVLTTDTQYF.

J is TRBJ2-2 and V is TRBV28; maybe TRBD2 (7 bases). Trimming stripped 2 bases from V and 5 bases from J, with 12 bases between. This CDR3 region has 15 residues. Germline CDR1 and CDR2: MDHEN and SYDVKM. The CDR3 is CASSLRGRGTGELFF. The CDR3 region has the DNA TGTGCCAGCAGTTTACGAGGGAGGGGGACCGGGGAGCTGTTTTTT.

V and J are TRBV7-8 and TRBJ2-5, with a weak D call TRBD1 (6 bases). The CDR3 is 15 residues long. The V end lost 5 bases, the J end lost 2 bases, and 15 bases lay between the germline ends. Per germline, CDR1 SGHVS and CDR2 FQNEAQ. CDR3: CASSPRGTVQETQYF. In nucleotides, the CDR3 is TGTGCCAGCAGCCCAAGGGGGACGGTACAAGAGACCCAGTACTTC. The entire variable domain, with the rest obtained from reference TRBV7-8 and TRBJ2-5, is as follows: GAGVSQSPRYKVAKRGQDVALRCDPISGHVSLFWYQQALGQGPEFLTYFQNEAQLDKSGLPSDRFFAERPEGSVSTLKIQRTQQEDSAVYLCASSPRGTVQETQYFGPGTRLLVL.

This clone is a singleton in its sample. The rearrangement links TRBV7-3 to TRBJ2-1, with 9 bases aligning to TRBD1. The CDR3 runs to 15 residues. Trimming removed 5 bases from V and 2 bases from J; junction bases left unmatched: 4. Germline V lookup: CDR1 SGHTA, CDR2 FQGTGA. CDR3 in DNA: TGTGCCAGCAGCACCGGGACAGGGACCTACAATGAGCAGTTCTTC. It specifies CASSTGTGTYNEQFF.

V usage is TRBV21-1 and J usage is TRBJ1-3; the table's D call of TRBD1 was not tested on the DNA. TRBV21-1 is a known pseudogene. The CDR3 runs 15 residues. The CDR3 nucleotides read TGTGCCAGCAGCAAATCCGGACAGGGGCCAAACACCATATATTTT. Translated: CASSKSGQGPNTIYF.

This chain uses TRBV5-6 with TRBJ1-1, with a weak D call TRBD1 (5 bases). V lost 1 base and J 2 bases, leaving 15 bases between the germline ends. In germline, CDR1 is SGHDT, CDR2 YYEEEE. The CDR3 extends over 16 amino acids. The chain's CDR3 is CASSLLRGYGNTEAFF. DNA for the CDR3: TGTGCCAGCAGCTTGTTGCGGGGCTACGGAAACACTGAAGCTTTCTTT. Drawing the rest from reference TRBV5-6 and TRBJ1-1, the complete variable domain is DAGVTQSPTHLIKTRGQQVTLRCSPKSGHDTVSWYQQALGQGPQFIFQYYEEEERQRGNFPDRFSGHQFPNYSSELNVNALLLGDSALYLCASSLLRGYGNTEAFFGQGTRLTVV.

The V call is TRBV7-6, the J call TRBJ2-3, with 7 bases that match TRBD2. CDR3 length: 15 amino acids. J gave up 0 bases and V 2 bases, and 2 bases lay outside the gene matches. The germline gives CDR1 SGHVS, CDR2 FNYEAQ. CDR3 nucleotides: TGTGCCAGCAGCTTAAGCGGGACTAGCACAGATACGCAGTATTTT. Residues: CASSLSGTSTDTQYF.

J is TRBJ2-7 and V is TRBV6-5; D is unclear. The CDR3 loop spans 15 amino acids. Trimming removed 5 bases from V and 7 bases from J, with 21 bases in between. CDR1 MNHEY and CDR2 SVGAGI come from the germline V gene. This CDR3 reads CASSSTTVVPGEQYF. DNA of the CDR3: TGTGCCAGCAGTAGCACCACAGTTGTCCCTGGTGAGCAGTACTTC.

The rearrangement joins TRBV9 to TRBJ1-4; possible D gene TRBD1, 5 bases. Trimming took 0 bases from V and 0 from J, leaving 9 bases between them. Germline V gene lookup returns CDR1 SGDLS and CDR2 YYNGEE. CDR3 length equals 16 residues. DNA for the CDR3: TGTGCCAGCAGCGTAGGGCGGGGGGCAACTAATGAAAAACTGTTTTTT. It encodes CASSVGRGATNEKLFF.

This chain joins TRBV4-1 and TRBJ1-1; possibly TRBD1 for D (6 bases). Germline V lookup: CDR1 MGHRA, CDR2 YSYEKL. The CDR3 is 16 amino acids. Between the trimmed V and J ends, which lost 6 bases and 11 bases, there was a span of 28 bases. Here the CDR3 DNA reads TGCGCCAGCAGTTACAGGGATGTATTGGCGGGTGACGAGGCTTTCTTT. It codes for CASSYRDVLAGDEAFF.

This rearrangement joins TRBV15 to TRBJ1-2; TRBD1 aligns across 7 bases. The CDR3 consists of 14 residues. V shed 8 bases, J shed 0 bases, and the junction held 6 bases outside the gene matches. Germline V gene data show CDR1 as LNHNV and CDR2 as YYDKDF (reference sequence). The CDR3 spells CATGTDLPNYGYTF. CDR3 coding DNA: TGTGCCACCGGGACAGATCTTCCTAACTATGGCTACACCTTC.

This chain links TRBV28 with TRBJ1-5; D remains ambiguous. Germline loops: CDR1 MDHEN, CDR2 SYDVKM. Trimming took 6 bases from V and 6 from J, leaving 9 bases between them. The CDR3 runs 12 residues. CDR3 DNA: TGTGCCAGCAGCCCAGCGGGTCAGCCCCAGCATTTT. As protein: CASSPAGQPQHF.